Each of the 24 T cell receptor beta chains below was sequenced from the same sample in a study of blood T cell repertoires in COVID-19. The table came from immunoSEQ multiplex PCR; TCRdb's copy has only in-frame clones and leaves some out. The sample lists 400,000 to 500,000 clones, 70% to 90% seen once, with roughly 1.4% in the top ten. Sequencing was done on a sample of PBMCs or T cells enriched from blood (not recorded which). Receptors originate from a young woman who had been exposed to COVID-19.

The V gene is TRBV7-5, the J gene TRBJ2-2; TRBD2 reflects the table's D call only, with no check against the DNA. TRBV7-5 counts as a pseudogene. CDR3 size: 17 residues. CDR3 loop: CARSLISGGALDGELFF. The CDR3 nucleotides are TGTGCCAGAAGCTTAATCAGCGGGGGGGCATTAGACGGGGAGCTGTTTTTT.

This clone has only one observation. CDR3 sequence (DNA): TGTGCCAGCAGCCCACCAGGGGTTCAGCCCCAGCATTTT. This gives the protein CASSPPGVQPQHF. The V call is TRBV7-2, the J call TRBJ1-5; a weak D match, TRBD1 (6 bases). CDR1 is SGHTA, CDR2 FQGNSA, per germline. Trimming stripped 5 bases from V and 6 bases from J, with 11 bases between. The CDR3 runs 13 residues.

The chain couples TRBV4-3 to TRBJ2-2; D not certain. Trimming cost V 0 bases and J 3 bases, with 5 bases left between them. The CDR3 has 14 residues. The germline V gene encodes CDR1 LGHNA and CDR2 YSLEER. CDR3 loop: CASSQDSHTGELFF. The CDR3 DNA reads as TGCGCCAGCAGCCAAGATAGTCACACCGGGGAGCTGTTTTTT.

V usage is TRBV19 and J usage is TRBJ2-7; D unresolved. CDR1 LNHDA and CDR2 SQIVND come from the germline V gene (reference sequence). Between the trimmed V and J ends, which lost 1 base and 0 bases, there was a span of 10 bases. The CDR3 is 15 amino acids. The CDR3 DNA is TGTGCCAGTAGTATAGCGACAACCAGCTCCTACGAGCAGTACTTC. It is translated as CASSIATTSSYEQYF.

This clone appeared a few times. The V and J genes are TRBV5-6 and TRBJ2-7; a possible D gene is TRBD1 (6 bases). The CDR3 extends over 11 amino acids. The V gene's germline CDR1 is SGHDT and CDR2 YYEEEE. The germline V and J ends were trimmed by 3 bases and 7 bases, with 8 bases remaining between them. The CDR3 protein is CASSSGQEQYF. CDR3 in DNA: TGTGCCAGCAGCTCCGGACAGGAGCAGTACTTC.

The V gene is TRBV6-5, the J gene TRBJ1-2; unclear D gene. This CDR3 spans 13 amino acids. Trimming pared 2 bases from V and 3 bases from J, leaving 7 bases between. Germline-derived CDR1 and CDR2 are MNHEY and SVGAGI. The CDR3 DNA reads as TGTGCCAGCAGTTACGGGCAGTACTATGGCTACACCTTC. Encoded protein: CASSYGQYYGYTF.

CDR3 sequence (DNA): TGTGCCAGCAGCTTGGGACAGGGCCTCAATCAGCCCCAGCATTTT. Protein product: CASSLGQGLNQPQHF. The rearrangement joins TRBV6-5 to TRBJ1-5, with 9 bases that match TRBD1. The CDR3 consists of 15 residues. CDR1 and CDR2 (germline): MNHEY, SVGAGI. The J segment lost 3 bases and the V segment lost 6 bases, leaving 6 bases of the junction unmatched.

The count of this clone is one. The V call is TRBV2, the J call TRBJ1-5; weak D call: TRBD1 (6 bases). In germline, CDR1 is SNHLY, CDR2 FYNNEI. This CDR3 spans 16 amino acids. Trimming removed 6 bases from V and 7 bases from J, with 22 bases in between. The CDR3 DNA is TGTGCCAGCAGCGCAGGACAGCCCCGGAGTGGCCAGCCCCAGCATTTT. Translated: CASSAGQPRSGQPQHF.

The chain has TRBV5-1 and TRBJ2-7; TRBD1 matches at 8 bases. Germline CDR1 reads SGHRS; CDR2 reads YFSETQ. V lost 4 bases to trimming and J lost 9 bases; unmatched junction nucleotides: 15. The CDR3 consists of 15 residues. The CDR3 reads CASSVDPGQAFGQYF. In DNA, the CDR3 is TGCGCCAGCAGCGTAGATCCGGGACAGGCCTTTGGGCAGTACTTC.

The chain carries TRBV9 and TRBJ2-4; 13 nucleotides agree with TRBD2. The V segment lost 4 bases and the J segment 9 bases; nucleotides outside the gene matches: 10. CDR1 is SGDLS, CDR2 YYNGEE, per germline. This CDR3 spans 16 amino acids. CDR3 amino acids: CASSPRTSGGGSIQYF. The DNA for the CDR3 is TGTGCCAGCAGCCCCCGGACTAGCGGGGGAGGGAGCATTCAGTACTTC.

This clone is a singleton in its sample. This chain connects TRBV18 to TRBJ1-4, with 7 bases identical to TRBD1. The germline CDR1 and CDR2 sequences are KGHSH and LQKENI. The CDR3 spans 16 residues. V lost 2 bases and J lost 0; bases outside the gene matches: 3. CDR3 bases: TGTGCCAGCTCACCAGGGACAGTGGCAACTAATGAAAAACTGTTTTTT. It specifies CASSPGTVATNEKLFF.

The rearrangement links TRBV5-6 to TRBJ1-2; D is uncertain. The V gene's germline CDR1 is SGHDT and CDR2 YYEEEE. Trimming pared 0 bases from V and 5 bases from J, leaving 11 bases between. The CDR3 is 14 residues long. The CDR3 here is CASSLAGDGYGYTF. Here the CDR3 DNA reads TGTGCCAGCAGCTTGGCCGGGGATGGGTATGGCTACACCTTC.

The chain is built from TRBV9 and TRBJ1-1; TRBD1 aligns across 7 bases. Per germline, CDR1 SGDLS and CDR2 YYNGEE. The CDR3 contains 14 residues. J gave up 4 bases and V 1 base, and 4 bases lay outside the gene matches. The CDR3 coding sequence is TGTGCCAGCAGCGTACAGGGGGGAGCCACTGAAGCTTTCTTT. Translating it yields CASSVQGGATEAFF.

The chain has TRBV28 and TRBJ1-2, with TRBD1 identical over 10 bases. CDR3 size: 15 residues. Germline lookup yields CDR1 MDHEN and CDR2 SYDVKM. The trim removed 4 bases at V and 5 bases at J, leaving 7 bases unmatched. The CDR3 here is CASSSSGTGVYGYTF. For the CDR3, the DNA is TGTGCCAGCAGTTCTTCCGGGACAGGGGTTTATGGCTACACCTTC.

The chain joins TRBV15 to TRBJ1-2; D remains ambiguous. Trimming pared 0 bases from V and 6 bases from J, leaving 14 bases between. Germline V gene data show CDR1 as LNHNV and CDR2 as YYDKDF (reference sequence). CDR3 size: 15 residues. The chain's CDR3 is CATSRDGRGSDGYTF. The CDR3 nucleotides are TGTGCCACCAGCAGAGATGGTCGGGGTTCGGATGGCTACACCTTC.

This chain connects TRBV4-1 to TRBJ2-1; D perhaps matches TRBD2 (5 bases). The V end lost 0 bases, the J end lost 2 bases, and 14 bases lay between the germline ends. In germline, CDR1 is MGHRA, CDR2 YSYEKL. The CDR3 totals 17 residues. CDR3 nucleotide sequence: TGCGCCAGCAGCCAAGATTCGGAGCGGAGCCCCTACAATGAGCAGTTCTTC. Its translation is CASSQDSERSPYNEQFF.

The CDR3 here is CASSSLAGDSYEQYF. In DNA form, the CDR3 reads TGTGCCAGTAGTTCCCTAGCGGGGGACTCCTACGAGCAGTACTTC. This chain joins TRBV19 and TRBJ2-7; 10 bases match TRBD2. CDR1 LNHDA and CDR2 SQIVND come from the germline V gene (reference sequence). The trim removed 5 bases at V and 0 bases at J, leaving 4 bases unmatched. The CDR3 runs to 15 residues.

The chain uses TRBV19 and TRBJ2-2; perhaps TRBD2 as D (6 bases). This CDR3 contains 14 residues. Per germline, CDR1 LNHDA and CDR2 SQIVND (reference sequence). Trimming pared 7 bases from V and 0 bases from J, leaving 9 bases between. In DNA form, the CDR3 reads TGTGCCAGTATAGCGGAAACGAACACCGGGGAGCTGTTTTTT. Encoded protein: CASIAETNTGELFF.

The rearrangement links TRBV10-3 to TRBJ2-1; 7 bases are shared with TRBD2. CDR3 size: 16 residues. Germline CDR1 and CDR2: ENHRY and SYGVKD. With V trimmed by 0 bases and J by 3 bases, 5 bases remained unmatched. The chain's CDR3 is CAISESSGAIYNEQFF. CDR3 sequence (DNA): TGTGCCATCAGTGAGTCGAGCGGGGCCATCTACAATGAGCAGTTCTTC.

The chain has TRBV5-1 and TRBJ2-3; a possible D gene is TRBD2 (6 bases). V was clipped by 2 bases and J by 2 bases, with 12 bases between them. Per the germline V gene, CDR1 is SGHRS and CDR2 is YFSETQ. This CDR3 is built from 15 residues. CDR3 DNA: TGCGCCAGCAGCTTATGGCGGGGCGCCACAGATACGCAGTATTTT. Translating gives CASSLWRGATDTQYF.

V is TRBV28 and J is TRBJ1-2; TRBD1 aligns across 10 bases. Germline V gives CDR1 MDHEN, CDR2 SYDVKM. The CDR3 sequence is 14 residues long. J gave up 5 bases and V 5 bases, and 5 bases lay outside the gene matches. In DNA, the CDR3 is TGTGCCAGCAGTACGACAGGGGGCGGGTATGGCTACACCTTC. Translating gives CASSTTGGGYGYTF.

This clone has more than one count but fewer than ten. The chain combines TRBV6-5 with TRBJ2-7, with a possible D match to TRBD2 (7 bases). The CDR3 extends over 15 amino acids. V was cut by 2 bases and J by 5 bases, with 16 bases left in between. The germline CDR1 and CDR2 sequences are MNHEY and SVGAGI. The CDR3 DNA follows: TGTGCCAGCAGTTACAGGGGGGGCGCCTGGAACGAGCAGTACTTC. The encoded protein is CASSYRGGAWNEQYF.

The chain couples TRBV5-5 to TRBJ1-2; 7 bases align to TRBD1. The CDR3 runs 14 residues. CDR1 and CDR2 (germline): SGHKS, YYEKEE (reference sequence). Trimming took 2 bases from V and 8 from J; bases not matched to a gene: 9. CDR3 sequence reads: CASSLGQEVGGYTF. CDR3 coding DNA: TGTGCCAGCAGCTTAGGACAGGAGGTAGGAGGCTACACCTTC.

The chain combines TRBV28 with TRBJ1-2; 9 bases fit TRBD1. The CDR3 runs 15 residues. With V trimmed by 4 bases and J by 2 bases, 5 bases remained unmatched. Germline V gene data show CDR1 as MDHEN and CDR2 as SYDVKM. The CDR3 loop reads CASSSGGQGNYGYTF. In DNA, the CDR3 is TGTGCCAGCAGTTCGGGAGGACAGGGGAACTATGGCTACACCTTC.